Sequencing of this T cell receptor beta chain was carried out in a study of response to subunit inactivated influenza vaccine. Study observations and caveats: Researchers suggested that each seasonal influenza vaccination recruits few new T cells.

This clonotype was seen repeatedly, ten times or more. Its antigen is unknown. TCRdb redid the calling of the RT-PCR reads with MiXCR, one entry per CDR3 protein. Of 400,000 to 650,000 distinct CDR3 sequences listed, approximately 7.7% are singletons. The clonotype comes from a man between 45 and 75 years old who received an inactivated influenza vaccine. Sequences were derived from PBMCs from blood, sampled around 25 months after vaccination.

The CDR3 protein is CSVEPQRGLSYNEQFF. In nucleotides, the CDR3 is TGCAGCGTTGAACCCCAACGGGGGCTCTCCTACAATGAGCAGTTCTTC. The chain has TRBV29-1 and TRBJ2-1; TRBD1 or TRBD2 may be the D gene (6 bases each). V was cut by 2 bases and J by 0 bases, with 14 bases left in between. CDR3 length: 16 amino acids. Germline V gives CDR1 SQVTM, CDR2 ANQGSEA.